Here is one T cell receptor beta chain with its context. Its antigen is as yet unknown. The data are from a study of shared clonotypes between healthy human individuals. Generated by immunoSEQ multiplex PCR, the TCRdb table keeps only in-frame clones and is missing some. The table lists about 2,100,000 clones, 90% to 95% of them singletons. Study-level findings and limits: Across subsets, estimated richness was generally greater for naive than for memory populations.

CD45RO-negative cells were positively selected for CCR7, leaving out terminally differentiated effector memory CD45RA+ cells. V shed 6 bases and J 1 base; nucleotides not matched to a gene: 4. The germline gives CDR1 MDHEN, CDR2 SYDVKM. The CDR3 length is 14 residues. J is TRBJ2-5 and V is TRBV28, with 8 bases aligning to TRBD2. The receptor comes from a man aged 18 to 29 in good health. Some clones in this sample may be carry-over from other donors' samples. Sample: naive CD8+ T cells from PBMCs. The chain's CDR3 is CASRSGGAQETQYF. Written as DNA, the CDR3 is TGTGCCAGCAGATCGGGAGGGGCCCAAGAGACCCAGTACTTC.